This entry lists 9 T cell receptor beta chains sequenced from one sample in a study of T cell responses to AZD1222 COVID-19 vaccine (dated by TCRdb to the early 2020s). Libraries were constructed by the immunoSEQ multiplex PCR assay. As stored in TCRdb, this immuneACCESS dataset retains in-frame rearrangements with V and J assigned. A fraction of the clones does not appear; measured against another copy, unresolved V genes explain less than half of the discrepancy, and the remainder lacks a known reason. The sample has approximately 110,000 clones on record, approximately 85% of them singletons. Of the sample, 5% to 7% falls within the top ten clones. In the paper's terms, the time point label means: baseline before first vaccination. The sample was peripheral blood, taken on day 0 of AZD1222 vaccination. The receptors here all came from an adult in good health.

J is TRBJ2-1 and V is TRBV7-2; D gene uncertain. Germline CDR1 and CDR2: SGHTA and FQGNSA. V gave up 5 bases and J gave up 4 bases, with 24 bases separating them. This CDR3 contains 18 residues. The CDR3 region is CASSLTLTGPFGYNEQFF. Here the CDR3 DNA reads TGTGCCAGCAGCCTAACCCTGACTGGACCGTTTGGTTACAATGAGCAGTTCTTC. Complete variable domain (other parts from reference TRBV7-2 and TRBJ2-1): GAGVSQSPSNKVTEKGKDVELRCDPISGHTALYWYRQSLGQGLEFLIYFQGNSAPDKSGLPSDRFSAERTGGSVSTLTIQRTQQEDSAVYLCASSLTLTGPFGYNEQFFGPGTRLTVL.

This chain joins TRBV5-1 and TRBJ2-2; no definite D call. Trimming removed 0 bases at V and 4 bases at J, with 13 bases between. The CDR3 has 16 residues. The V gene's germline CDR1 is SGHRS and CDR2 YFSETQ. In DNA, the CDR3 is TGCGCCAGCAGCTTGGACAGCCCTCCGATCACCGGGGAGCTGTTTTTT. This sequence encodes CASSLDSPPITGELFF.

The chain is built from TRBV3-1 (or the pseudogene TRBV3-2) and TRBJ2-5; possible D gene TRBD2, 5 bases. The V gene lost 0 bases and the J gene lost 2 bases, with 10 bases spanning the gap. Germline CDR1 is LGHDT and CDR2 is YNNKEL (reference sequence). The CDR3 loop spans 15 amino acids. CDR3 residues: CASSQDGLGQETQYF. The CDR3 nucleotides read TGTGCCAGCAGCCAAGATGGACTCGGGCAAGAGACCCAGTACTTC.

The table lists this clone with a count of one. The chain joins TRBV24-1 to TRBJ2-3; 8 nucleotides match TRBD2. The junction had 9 bases not matched to a gene; V was cut back by 3 bases and J by 2 bases. The CDR3 consists of 17 residues. CDR1 is KGHDR and CDR2 is SFDVKD in the germline V gene. The CDR3 loop is CATSDDFAGGPTDTQYF. The CDR3 nucleotides read TGTGCCACCAGTGATGACTTTGCGGGGGGACCCACAGATACGCAGTATTTT.

The J gene is TRBJ2-7, the V gene TRBV4-1; D call uncertain. The CDR3 is 15 residues long. V was pared by 4 bases and J by 2 bases, with 15 bases between. The V gene's germline CDR1 is MGHRA and CDR2 YSYEKL. Here the CDR3 DNA reads TGCGCCAGCAGCCCGACCCCTGGAAGGGCCTACGAGCAGTACTTC. Translating gives CASSPTPGRAYEQYF.

The chain combines TRBV6-5 with TRBJ1-2; TRBD1 agrees at 7 bases. J was trimmed by 7 bases and V by 0 bases; bases with no gene match: 5. CDR3 size: 14 residues. CDR1 and CDR2 from the germline V gene are MNHEY and SVGAGI. The CDR3 sequence is CASSYSDRVRGYTF. The CDR3 DNA sequence: TGTGCCAGCAGTTACTCCGACAGGGTTCGTGGCTACACCTTC.

This clone appeared a few times. The same CDR3 arises from other DNA sequences in this sample as well. This chain uses TRBV7-2 with TRBJ2-7; TRBD2 is a possible D gene (6 bases). The V gene lost 2 bases and the J gene lost 1 base, with 9 bases spanning the gap. This CDR3 comprises 14 residues. CDR1 SGHTA and CDR2 FQGNSA come from the germline V gene. CDR3 DNA: TGTGCCAGCAGCTTACGCGGGGAGTCCTACGAGCAGTACTTC. Protein product: CASSLRGESYEQYF. Together with reference TRBV7-2 and TRBJ2-7, the CDR3 gives the full variable domain: GAGVSQSPSNKVTEKGKDVELRCDPISGHTALYWYRQSLGQGLEFLIYFQGNSAPDKSGLPSDRFSAERTGGSVSTLTIQRTQQEDSAVYLCASSLRGESYEQYFGPGTRLTVT.

This clone was observed a few times. The V gene is TRBV2, the J gene TRBJ1-2; D is perhaps TRBD1 (5 bases). V was pared by 0 bases and J by 4 bases, with 12 bases between. Germline-derived CDR1 and CDR2 are SNHLY and FYNNEI. CDR3 length: 15 amino acids. CDR3 residues: CASSEALGGTYGYTF. The CDR3 nucleotides are TGTGCCAGCAGTGAAGCGCTCGGGGGAACCTATGGCTACACCTTC. Full variable domain (missing parts from reference TRBV2 and TRBJ1-2): EPEVTQTPSHQVTQMGQEVILRCVPISNHLYFYWYRQILGQKVEFLVSFYNNEISEKSEIFDDQFSVERPDGSNFTLKIRSTKLEDSAMYFCASSEALGGTYGYTFGSGTRLTVV.

The rearrangement links TRBV7-3 to TRBJ2-1; either TRBD1 or TRBD2 may supply D (6 bases each). V lost 3 bases and J lost 9, with 18 bases in between. This CDR3 is built from 15 residues. The germline V gene encodes CDR1 SGHTA and CDR2 FQGTGA. CDR3 loop: CASSFSWGAPGEQFF. CDR3 nucleotide sequence: TGTGCCAGCAGCTTCTCTTGGGGGGCCCCGGGTGAGCAGTTCTTC.